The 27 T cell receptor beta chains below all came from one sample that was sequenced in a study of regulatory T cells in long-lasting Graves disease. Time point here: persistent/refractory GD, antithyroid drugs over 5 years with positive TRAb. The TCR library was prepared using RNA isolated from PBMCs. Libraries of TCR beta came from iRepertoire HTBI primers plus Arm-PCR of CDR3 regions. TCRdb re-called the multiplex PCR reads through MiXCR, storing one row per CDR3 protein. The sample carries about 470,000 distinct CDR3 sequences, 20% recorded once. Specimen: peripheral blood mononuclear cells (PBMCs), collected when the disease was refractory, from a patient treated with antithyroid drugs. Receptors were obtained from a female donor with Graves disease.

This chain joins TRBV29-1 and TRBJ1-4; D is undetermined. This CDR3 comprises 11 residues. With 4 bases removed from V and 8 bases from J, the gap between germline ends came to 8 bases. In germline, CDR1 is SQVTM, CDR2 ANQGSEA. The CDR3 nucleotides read TGCAGCGTTGGGTTAGGGGAAAAACTGTTTTTT. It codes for CSVGLGEKLFF. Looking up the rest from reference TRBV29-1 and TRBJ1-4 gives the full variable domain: SAVISQKPSRDICQRGTSLTIQCQVDSQVTMMFWYRQQPGQSLTLIATANQGSEATYESGFVIDKFPISRPNLTFSTLTVSNMSPEDSSIYLCSVGLGEKLFFGSGTQLSVL.

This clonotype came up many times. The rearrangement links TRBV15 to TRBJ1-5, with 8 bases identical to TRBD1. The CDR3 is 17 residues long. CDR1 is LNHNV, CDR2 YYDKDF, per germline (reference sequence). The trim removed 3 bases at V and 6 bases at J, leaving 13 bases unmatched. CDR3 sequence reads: CATSSPPRPGGVQPQHF. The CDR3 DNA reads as TGTGCCACCAGCAGCCCCCCAAGACCAGGGGGCGTTCAGCCCCAGCATTTT.

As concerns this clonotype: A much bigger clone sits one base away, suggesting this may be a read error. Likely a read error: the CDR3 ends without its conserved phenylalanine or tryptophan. The CDR3 loop is CASSAGSSYEQYS. CDR3 nucleotide sequence: TGTGCCAGCAGTGCAGGGAGTTCCTACGAGCAGTACTCC. The V gene is TRBV28, the J gene TRBJ2-7; D may match TRBD1 or TRBD2 (5 bases each). V was cut by 5 bases and J by 1 base, with 9 bases left in between. Germline CDR1 MDHEN, CDR2 SYDVKM. CDR3 size: 13 residues.

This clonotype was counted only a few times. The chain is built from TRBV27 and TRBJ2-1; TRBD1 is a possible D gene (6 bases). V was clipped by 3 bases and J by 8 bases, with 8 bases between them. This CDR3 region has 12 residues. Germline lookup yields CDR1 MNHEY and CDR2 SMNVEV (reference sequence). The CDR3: CASSFGGDEQFF. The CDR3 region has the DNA TGTGCCAGCAGTTTTGGGGGCGATGAGCAGTTCTTC.

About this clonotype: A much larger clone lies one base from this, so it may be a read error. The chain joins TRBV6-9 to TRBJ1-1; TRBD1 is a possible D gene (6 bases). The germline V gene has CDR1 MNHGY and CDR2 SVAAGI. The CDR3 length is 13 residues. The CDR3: CVSSYLQGQEAFF. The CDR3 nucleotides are TGTGTCAGCAGTTACCTACAGGGACAAGAAGCTTTCTTT.

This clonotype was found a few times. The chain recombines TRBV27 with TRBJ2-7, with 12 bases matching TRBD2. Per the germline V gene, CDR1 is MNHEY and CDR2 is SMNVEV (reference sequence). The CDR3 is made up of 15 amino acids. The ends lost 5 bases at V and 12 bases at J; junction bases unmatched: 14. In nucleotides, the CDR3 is TGTGCCAGCAGTCCAACGACTAGCGGGAGTCTTTATTTGTACTTC. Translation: CASSPTTSGSLYLYF.

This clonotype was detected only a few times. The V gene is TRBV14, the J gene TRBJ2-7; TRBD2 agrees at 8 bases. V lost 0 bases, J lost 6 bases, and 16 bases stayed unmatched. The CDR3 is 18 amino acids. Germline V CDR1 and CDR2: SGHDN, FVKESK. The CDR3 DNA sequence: TGTGCCAGCAGCCAAGATCCCACCTCGCGGGAGGAGCAACTCGAGCAGTACTTC. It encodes CASSQDPTSREEQLEQYF.

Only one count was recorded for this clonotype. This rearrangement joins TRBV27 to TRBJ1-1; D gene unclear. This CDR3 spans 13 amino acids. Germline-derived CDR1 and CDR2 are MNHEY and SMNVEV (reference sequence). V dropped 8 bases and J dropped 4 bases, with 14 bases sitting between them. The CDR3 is CASWVYAGTEAFF. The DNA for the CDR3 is TGTGCCAGCTGGGTGTACGCCGGCACTGAAGCTTTCTTT.

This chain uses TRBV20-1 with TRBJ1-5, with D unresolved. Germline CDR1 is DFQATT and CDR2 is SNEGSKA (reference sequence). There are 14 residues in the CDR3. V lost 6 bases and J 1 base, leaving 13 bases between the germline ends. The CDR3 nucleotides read TGCAGTGCCCGAGGGTTGCGAAGCAATCAGCCCCAGCATTTT. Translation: CSARGLRSNQPQHF.

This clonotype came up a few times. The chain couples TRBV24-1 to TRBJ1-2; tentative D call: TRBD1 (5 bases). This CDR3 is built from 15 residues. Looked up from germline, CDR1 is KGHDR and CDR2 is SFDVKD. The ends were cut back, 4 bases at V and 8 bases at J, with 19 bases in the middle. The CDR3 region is CATSDRTGTVEGYTF. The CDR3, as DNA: TGTGCCACCAGTGACCGCACGGGGACGGTTGAAGGCTACACCTTC.

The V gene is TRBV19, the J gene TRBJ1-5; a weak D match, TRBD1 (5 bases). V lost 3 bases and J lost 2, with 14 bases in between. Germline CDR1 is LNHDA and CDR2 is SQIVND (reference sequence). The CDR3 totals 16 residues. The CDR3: CASSIGLGGGNQPQHF. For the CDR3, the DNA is TGTGCCAGTAGTATCGGGTTAGGAGGGGGCAATCAGCCCCAGCATTTT.

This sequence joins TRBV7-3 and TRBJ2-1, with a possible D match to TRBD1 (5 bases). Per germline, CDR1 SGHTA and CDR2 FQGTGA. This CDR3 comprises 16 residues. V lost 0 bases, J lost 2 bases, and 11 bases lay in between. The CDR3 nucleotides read TGTGCCAGCAGCTTAACCGCAGGGTCTACCTACAATGAGCAGTTCTTC. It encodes CASSLTAGSTYNEQFF.

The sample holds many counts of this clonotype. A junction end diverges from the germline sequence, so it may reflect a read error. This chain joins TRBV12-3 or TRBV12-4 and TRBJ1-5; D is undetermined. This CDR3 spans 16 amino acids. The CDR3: CANSLYRRLGNQPQHF. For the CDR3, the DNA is TGTGCCAACAGTTTATATAGGAGGTTAGGCAATCAGCCCCAGCATTTT.

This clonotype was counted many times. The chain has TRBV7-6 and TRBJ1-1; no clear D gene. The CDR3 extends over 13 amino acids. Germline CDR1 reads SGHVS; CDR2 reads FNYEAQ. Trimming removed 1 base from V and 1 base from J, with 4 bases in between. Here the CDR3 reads CASSLDQNTEAFF. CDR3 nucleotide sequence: TGTGCCAGCAGCTTAGACCAGAACACTGAAGCTTTCTTT. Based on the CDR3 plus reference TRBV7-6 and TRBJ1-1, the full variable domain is GAGVSQSPRYKVTKRGQDVALRCDPISGHVSLYWYRQALGQGPEFLTYFNYEAQQDKSGLPNDRFSAERPEGSISTLTIQRTEQRDSAMYRCASSLDQNTEAFFGQGTRLTVV.

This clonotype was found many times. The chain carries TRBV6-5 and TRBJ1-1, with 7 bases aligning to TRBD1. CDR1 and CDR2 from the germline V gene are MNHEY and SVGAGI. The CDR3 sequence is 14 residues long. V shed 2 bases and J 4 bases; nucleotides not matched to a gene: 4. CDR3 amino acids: CASSYTTGITEAFF. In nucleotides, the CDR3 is TGTGCCAGCAGTTACACGACAGGGATCACTGAAGCTTTCTTT.

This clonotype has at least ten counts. The chain's CDR3 is CASSSPTGGETQYF. The CDR3 region has the DNA TGTGCCAGCAGTTCTCCTACGGGTGGAGAGACCCAGTACTTC. The chain uses TRBV28 and TRBJ2-5; D call uncertain. Deletions cut 4 bases from V and 4 bases from J, with 13 bases between. This CDR3 contains 14 residues. Germline V gene lookup returns CDR1 MDHEN and CDR2 SYDVKM.

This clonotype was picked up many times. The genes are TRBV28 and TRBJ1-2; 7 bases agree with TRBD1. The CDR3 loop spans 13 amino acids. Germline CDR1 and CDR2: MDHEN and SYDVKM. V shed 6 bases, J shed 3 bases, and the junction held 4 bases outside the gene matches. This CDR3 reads CASRGTAYYGYTF. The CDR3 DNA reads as TGTGCCAGCAGAGGGACAGCTTACTATGGCTACACCTTC.

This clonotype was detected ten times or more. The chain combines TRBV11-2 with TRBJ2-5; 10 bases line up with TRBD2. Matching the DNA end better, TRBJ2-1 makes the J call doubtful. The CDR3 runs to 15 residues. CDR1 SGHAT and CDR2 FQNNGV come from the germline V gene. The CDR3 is CASRRPGLASNEQFF. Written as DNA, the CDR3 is TGTGCCAGCAGGAGACCGGGACTAGCGTCGAATGAGCAGTTCTTC.

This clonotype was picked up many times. CDR3 sequence: CASSSQGFGEGYTF. DNA for the CDR3: TGCGCCAGCAGCTCCCAGGGGTTTGGTGAAGGCTACACCTTC. The V call is TRBV5-1, the J call TRBJ1-2, with D possibly matching TRBD1 (6 bases). Between the trimmed V and J ends, which lost 3 bases and 8 bases, there was a span of 17 bases. The CDR3 runs to 14 residues. From germline, CDR1 is SGHRS and CDR2 YFSETQ.

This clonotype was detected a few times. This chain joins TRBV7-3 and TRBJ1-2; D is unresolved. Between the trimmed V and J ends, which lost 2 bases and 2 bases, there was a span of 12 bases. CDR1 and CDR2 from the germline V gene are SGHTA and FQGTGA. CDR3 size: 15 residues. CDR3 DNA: TGTGCCAGCAGCTTACAGCCAACAGTGAACTATGGCTACACCTTC. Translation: CASSLQPTVNYGYTF.

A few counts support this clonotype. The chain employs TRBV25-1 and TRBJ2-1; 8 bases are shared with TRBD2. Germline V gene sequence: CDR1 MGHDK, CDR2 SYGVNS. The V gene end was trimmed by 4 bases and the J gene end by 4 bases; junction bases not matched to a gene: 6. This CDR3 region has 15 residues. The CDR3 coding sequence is TGTGCCAGCAGTGGTAAACGGGGGGGTTACAATGAGCAGTTCTTC. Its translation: CASSGKRGGYNEQFF.

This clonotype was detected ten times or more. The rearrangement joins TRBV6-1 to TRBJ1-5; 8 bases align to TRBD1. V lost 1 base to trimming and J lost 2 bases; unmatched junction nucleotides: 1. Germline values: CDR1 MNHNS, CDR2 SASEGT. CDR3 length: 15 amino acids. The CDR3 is CASSEETGGNQPQHF. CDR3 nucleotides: TGTGCCAGCAGTGAAGAGACAGGGGGCAATCAGCCCCAGCATTTT.

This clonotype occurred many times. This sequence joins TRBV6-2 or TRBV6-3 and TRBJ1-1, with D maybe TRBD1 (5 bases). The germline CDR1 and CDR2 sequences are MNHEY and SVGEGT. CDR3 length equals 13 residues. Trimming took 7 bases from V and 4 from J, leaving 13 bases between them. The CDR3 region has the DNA TGTGCCAGCACCCCCCAGGGTTCCACTGAAGCTTTCTTT. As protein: CASTPQGSTEAFF.

CDR3 in DNA: TGTGCCAGCAGCTTAACCAGGGGTGGCATTCAGTACTTC. Translating it yields CASSLTRGGIQYF. The rearrangement joins TRBV13 to TRBJ2-4; D might be TRBD1 (6 bases). V was clipped by 2 bases and J by 9 bases, with 11 bases between them. There are 13 residues in the CDR3. CDR1 is PRHDT, CDR2 FYEKMQ, per germline (reference sequence).

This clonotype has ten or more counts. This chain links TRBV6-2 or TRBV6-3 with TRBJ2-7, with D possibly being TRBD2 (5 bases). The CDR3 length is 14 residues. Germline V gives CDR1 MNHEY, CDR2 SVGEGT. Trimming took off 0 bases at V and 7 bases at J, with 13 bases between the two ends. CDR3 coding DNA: TGTGCCAGCAGTTACTCGCGGGTCCATTGGGAGCAGTACTTC. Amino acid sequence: CASSYSRVHWEQYF.

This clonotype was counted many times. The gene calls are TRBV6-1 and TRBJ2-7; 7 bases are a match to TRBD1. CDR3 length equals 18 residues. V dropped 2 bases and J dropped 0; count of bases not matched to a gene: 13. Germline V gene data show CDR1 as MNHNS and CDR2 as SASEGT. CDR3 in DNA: TGTGCCAGCAGTGAAAGATCGTCGGGACAGACGCTCTCCTACGAGCAGTACTTC. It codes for CASSERSSGQTLSYEQYF.

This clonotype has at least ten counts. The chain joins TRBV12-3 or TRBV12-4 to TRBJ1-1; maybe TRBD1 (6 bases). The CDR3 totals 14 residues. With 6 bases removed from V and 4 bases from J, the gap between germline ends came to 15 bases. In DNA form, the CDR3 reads TGTGCCAGCAGCAGAAGGACAGATTCCACTGAAGCTTTCTTT. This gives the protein CASSRRTDSTEAFF.